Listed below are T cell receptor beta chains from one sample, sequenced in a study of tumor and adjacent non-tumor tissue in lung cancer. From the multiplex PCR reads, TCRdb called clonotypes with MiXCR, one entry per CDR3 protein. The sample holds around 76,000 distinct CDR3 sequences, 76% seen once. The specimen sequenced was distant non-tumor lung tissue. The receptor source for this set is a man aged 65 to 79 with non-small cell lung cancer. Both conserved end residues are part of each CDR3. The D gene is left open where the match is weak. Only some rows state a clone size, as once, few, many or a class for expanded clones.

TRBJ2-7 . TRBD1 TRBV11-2 TGTGCCAGCAGCTTAGATAAGGGGGCCCCCTACGAGCACAACTTC CASSLDKGAPYEHNF
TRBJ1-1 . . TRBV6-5 TGTACCAGCAGCAGGGCGCGAGGGACGCTGAACACTGAAGCTTTCTTT CTSSRARGTLNTEAFF
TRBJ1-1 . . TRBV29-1 TGCAGCGCTTCCACAGGGAGTGAATATTTCTTT CSASTGSEYFF
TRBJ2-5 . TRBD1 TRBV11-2 TGTGCCAGTAGCACGGGGACAGTTGGGCAAGAGACCCACTACTTC CASSTGTVGQETHYF
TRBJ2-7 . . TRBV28 TGTGCCAGCAGTTTACGGGCGTTCTACGAGCAGTACTTC CASSLRAFYEQYF
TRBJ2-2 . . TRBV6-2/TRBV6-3 TGTGACAGCAGTAACAACACCGGGGACATGTTTTTT CDSSNNTGDMFF
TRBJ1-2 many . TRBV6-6 TGTGCCAGCAGTCCCCACCCTGGACAGTACTATGGCTACACCTTC CASSPHPGQYYGYTF
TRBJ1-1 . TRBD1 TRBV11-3 TGTGCCAGCAGCTTTCGGGACAGAGTCCTGAACACTGAAGCTTTCTTT CASSFRDRVLNTEAFF
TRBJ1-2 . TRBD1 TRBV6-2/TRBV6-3 TGTGCCAGCAGTTACCAGGACAGGGGATCGCGGGTCTACACCTTC CASSYQDRGSRVYTF
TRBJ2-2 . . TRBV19 TGTGCCAGTAGTATCGGTCGAACGAACACCGTGGAGCTGTCTTTT CASSIGRTNTVELSF
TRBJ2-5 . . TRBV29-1 TGCAGCGTGGTCGACACGTTTCAAGAGACCCGGTACTTC CSVVDTFQETRYF
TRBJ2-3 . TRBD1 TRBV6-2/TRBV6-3 TGTGCCAATAAAACCCCCGGGACAGCCACAGATACGCAGTATTTT CANKTPGTATDTQYF
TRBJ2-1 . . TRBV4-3 TGCACCAGCAGCCATGATTTTGGGGTGAATGAGCAGTCCTTC CTSSHDFGVNEQSF
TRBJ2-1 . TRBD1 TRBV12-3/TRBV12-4 TGTGCCTTCAACCGGGACAGGACACCGCTTAATGAGCAGTTCTTC CAFNRDRTPLNEQFF
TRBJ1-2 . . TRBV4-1 TGCGCCAGCAGCCGAGCAGGGGTACATGACTACACCTTC CASSRAGVHDYTF
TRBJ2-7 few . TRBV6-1 TGTGCCAGCATTCTCGGGACCCGGGAGCAGTACTTC CASILGTREQYF
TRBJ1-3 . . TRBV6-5 TGTGCCAGCAGCCCAGGACTGGTCTGGGGAAGCACCATATATTTT CASSPGLVWGSTIYF